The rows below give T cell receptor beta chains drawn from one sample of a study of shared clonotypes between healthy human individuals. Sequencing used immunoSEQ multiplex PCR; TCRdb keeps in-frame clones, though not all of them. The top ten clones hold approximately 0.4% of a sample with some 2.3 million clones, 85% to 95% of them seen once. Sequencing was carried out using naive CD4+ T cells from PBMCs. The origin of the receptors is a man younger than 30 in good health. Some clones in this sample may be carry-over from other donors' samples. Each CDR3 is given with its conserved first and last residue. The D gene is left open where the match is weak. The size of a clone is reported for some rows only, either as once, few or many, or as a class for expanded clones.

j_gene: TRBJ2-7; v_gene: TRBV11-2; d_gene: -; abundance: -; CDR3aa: CASSLSGREQYF; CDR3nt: TGTGCCAGCAGCTTATCAGGGCGCGAGCAGTACTTC
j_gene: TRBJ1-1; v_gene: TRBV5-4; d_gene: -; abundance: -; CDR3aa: CASSVDGGTLNTEAFF; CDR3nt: TGTGCCAGCAGCGTTGACGGGGGAACTCTGAACACTGAAGCTTTCTTT
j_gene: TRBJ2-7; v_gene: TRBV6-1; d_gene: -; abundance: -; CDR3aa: CASRGGILGEQYF; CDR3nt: TGTGCCAGCAGGGGCGGAATCCTAGGCGAGCAGTACTTC
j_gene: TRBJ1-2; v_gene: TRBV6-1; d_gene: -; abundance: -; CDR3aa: CASRPTPYPGGYTF; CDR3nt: TGTGCCAGCAGGCCCACCCCATATCCAGGCGGCTACACCTTC
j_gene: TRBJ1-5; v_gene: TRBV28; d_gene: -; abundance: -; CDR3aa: CASSPRQGNNQPQHF; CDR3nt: TGTGCCAGCAGCCCTCGGCAGGGAAACAATCAGCCCCAGCATTTT
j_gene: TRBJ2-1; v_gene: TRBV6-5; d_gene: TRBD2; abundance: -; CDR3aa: CASSYSRLAGSEQFF; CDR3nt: TGTGCCAGCAGTTACTCCAGACTAGCGGGGAGTGAGCAGTTCTTC
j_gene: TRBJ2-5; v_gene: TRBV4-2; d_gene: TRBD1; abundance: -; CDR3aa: CASSQEGDRVRQETQYF; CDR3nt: TGTGCCAGCAGCCAAGAAGGGGACAGGGTGAGACAAGAGACCCAGTACTTC
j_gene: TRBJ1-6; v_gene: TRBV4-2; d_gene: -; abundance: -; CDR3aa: CASSQDSSSPLHF; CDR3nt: TGTGCCAGCAGCCAAGATTCAAGCTCACCCCTCCACTTT
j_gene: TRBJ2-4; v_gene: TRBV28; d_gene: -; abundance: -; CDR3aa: CASSSRTRQTWGLAKNIQYF; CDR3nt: TGTGCCAGCAGTTCTAGGACCCGACAGACTTGGGGGTTGGCCAAAAACATTCAGTACTTC
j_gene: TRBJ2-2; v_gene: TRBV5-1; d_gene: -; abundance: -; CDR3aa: CASRKPGDTGELFF; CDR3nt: TGCGCCAGCAGAAAACCGGGGGACACCGGGGAGCTGTTTTTT
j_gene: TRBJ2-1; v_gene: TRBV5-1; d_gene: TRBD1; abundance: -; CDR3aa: CASSYLDRVRNEQFF; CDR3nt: TGCGCCAGCAGCTACCTGGACAGGGTGAGGAATGAGCAGTTCTTC
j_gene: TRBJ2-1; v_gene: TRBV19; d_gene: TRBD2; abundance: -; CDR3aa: CASRLGLGLASEQFF; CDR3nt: TGTGCCAGTAGGCTTGGCCTGGGACTAGCAAGTGAGCAGTTCTTC
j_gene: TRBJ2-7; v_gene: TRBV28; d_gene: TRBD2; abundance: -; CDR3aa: CASRPGLATYEQYF; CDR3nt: TGTGCCAGCAGGCCGGGACTAGCAACCTACGAGCAGTACTTC
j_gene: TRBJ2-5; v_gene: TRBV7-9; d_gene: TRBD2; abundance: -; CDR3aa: CASSSTSGTKETQYF; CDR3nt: TGTGCCAGCAGCTCGACTAGCGGGACAAAAGAGACCCAGTACTTC
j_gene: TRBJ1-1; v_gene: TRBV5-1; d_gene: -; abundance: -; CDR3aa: CASSILDSNTEAFF; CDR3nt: TGCGCCAGCAGCATACTGGACAGTAACACTGAAGCTTTCTTT
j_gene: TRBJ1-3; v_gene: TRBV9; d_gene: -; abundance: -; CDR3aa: CASSAPPGGLGDTIYF; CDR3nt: TGTGCCAGCAGCGCCCCCCCCGGGGGGCTGGGGGACACCATATATTTT
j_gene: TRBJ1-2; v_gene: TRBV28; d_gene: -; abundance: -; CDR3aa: CASGPALPDGYTF; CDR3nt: TGTGCCAGCGGGCCGGCACTCCCGGATGGCTACACCTTC
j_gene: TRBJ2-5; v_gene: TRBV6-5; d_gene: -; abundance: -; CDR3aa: CASTEPGAGTQYF; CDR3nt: TGTGCCAGCACCGAACCCGGGGCGGGGACCCAGTACTTC
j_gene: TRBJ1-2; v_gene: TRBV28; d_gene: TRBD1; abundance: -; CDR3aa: CASSSTGGANYGYTF; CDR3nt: TGTGCCAGCAGCTCGACAGGGGGCGCAAACTATGGCTACACCTTC
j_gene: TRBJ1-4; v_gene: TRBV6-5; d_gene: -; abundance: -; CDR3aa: CASSQNRRGEKLFF; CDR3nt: TGTGCCAGCAGTCAGAACCGACGAGGAGAAAAACTGTTTTTT
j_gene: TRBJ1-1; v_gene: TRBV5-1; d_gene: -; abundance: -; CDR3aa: CASSLPGVNTEAFF; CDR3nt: TGCGCCAGCAGCTTGCCAGGGGTGAACACTGAAGCTTTCTTT
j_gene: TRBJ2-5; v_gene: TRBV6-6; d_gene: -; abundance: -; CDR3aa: CASRSARVTQYF; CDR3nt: TGTGCCAGCAGATCAGCTAGGGTTACCCAGTACTTC
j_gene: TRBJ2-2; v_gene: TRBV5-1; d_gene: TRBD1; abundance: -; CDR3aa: CASSSTPPWTGVNTGELFF; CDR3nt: TGCGCCAGCAGCTCCACGCCCCCCTGGACAGGGGTGAACACCGGGGAGCTGTTTTTT
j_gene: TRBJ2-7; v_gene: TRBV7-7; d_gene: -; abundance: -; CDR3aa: CASSLSRSYEQYF; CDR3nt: TGTGCCAGCAGCTTATCGCGGTCCTACGAGCAGTACTTC
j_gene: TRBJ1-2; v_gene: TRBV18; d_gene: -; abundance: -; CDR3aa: CASSPPGPIYGYTF; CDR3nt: TGTGCCAGCTCACCACCAGGCCCAATCTATGGCTACACCTTC
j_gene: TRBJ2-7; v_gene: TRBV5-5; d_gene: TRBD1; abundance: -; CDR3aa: CASSFMLGQGDRQYF; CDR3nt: TGTGCCAGCAGCTTCATGTTGGGACAGGGCGATCGGCAGTACTTC
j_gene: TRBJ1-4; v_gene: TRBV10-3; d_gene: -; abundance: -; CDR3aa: CAISESTGAVEKLFF; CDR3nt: TGTGCCATCAGTGAGTCGACGGGGGCAGTCGAAAAACTGTTTTTT
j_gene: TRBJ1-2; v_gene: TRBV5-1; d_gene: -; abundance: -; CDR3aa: CASSLASGSYGYTF; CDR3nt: TGCGCCAGCAGCTTGGCTTCCGGCTCCTATGGCTACACCTTC
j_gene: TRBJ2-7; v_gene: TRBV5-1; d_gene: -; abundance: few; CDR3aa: CASSPEVGSYSYEQYF; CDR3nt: TGCGCCAGCAGCCCAGAGGTTGGCAGTTACTCCTACGAGCAGTACTTC
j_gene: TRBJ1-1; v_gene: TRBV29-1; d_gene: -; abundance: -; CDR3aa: CSVGRLLTHTEAFF; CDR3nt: TGCAGCGTTGGGCGTCTACTTACTCACACTGAAGCTTTCTTT
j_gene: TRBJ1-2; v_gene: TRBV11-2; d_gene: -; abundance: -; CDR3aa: CASSTGAGYGYTF; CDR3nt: TGTGCCAGCTCTACGGGGGCAGGTTATGGCTACACCTTC
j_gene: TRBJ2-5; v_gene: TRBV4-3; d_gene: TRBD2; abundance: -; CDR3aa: CASSQNPGGGQETQYF; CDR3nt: TGCGCCAGCAGCCAAAACCCGGGAGGGGGGCAAGAGACCCAGTACTTC
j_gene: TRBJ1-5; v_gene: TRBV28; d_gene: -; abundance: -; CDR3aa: CASSSPGELSGNQPQHF; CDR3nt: TGTGCCAGCAGTTCCCCGGGGGAGCTTTCTGGCAATCAGCCCCAGCATTTT
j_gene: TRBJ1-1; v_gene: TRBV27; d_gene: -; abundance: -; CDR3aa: CASSLRMAQNTEAFF; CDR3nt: TGTGCCAGCAGTTTAAGGATGGCACAGAACACTGAAGCTTTCTTT
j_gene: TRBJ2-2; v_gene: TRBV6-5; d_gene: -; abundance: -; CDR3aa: CASSYSLSGPGELFF; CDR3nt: TGTGCCAGCAGTTACTCCCTTTCAGGGCCCGGGGAGCTGTTTTTT
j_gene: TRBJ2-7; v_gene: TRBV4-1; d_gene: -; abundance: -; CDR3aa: CASSQAPVIYEQYF; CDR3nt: TGCGCCAGCAGCCAAGCTCCAGTAATCTACGAGCAGTACTTC
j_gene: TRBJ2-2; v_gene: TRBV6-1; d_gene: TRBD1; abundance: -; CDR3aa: CASTLDRGGTGELFF; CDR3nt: TGTGCCAGCACCCTAGACAGGGGGGGGACCGGGGAGCTGTTTTTT
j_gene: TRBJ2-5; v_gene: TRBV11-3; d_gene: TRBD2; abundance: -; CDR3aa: CASSLGLSGRGEETQYF; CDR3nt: TGTGCCAGCAGCTTAGGGCTGTCGGGACGGGGGGAAGAGACCCAGTACTTC
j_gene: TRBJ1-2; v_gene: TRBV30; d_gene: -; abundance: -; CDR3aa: CAWSQSYGYTF; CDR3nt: TGTGCCTGGAGCCAGAGCTATGGCTACACCTTC
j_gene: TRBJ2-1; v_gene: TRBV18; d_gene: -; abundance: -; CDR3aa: CASSPKTTRSSYNEQFF; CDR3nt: TGTGCCAGCTCACCCAAGACGACTAGGTCCTCCTACAATGAGCAGTTCTTC
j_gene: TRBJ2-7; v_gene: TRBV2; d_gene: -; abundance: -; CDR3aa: CASSEEEYQGVGYF; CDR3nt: TGTGCCAGCAGTGAAGAGGAATATCAGGGTGTAGGGTACTTC
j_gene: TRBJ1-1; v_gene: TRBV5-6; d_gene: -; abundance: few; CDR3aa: CASSLYGDEAFF; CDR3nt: TGTGCCAGCAGCTTGTACGGTGACGAAGCTTTCTTT
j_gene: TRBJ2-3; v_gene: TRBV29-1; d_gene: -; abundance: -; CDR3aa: CSVAGLRTDTQYF; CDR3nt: TGCAGCGTTGCGGGACTTCGGACAGATACGCAGTATTTT
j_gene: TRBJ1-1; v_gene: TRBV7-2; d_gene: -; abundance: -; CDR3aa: CASSFQGGDTEAFF; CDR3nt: TGTGCCAGCAGCTTCCAGGGTGGCGACACTGAAGCTTTCTTT
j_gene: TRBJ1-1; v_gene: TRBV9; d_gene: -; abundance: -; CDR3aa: CASSPGVSTEAFF; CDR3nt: TGTGCCAGCAGCCCAGGGGTAAGCACTGAAGCTTTCTTT
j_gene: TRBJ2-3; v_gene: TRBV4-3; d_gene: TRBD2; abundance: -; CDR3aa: CASSHRLAPSTDTQYF; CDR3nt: TGCGCCAGCAGCCATCGACTAGCCCCAAGCACAGATACGCAGTATTTT
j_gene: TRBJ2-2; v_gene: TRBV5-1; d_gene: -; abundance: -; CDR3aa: CASSLEAGVNTGELFF; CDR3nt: TGCGCCAGCAGCTTGGAGGCAGGAGTGAACACCGGGGAGCTGTTTTTT
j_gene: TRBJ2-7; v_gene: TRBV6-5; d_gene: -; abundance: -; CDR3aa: CASSYRGDGEQYF; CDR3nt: TGTGCCAGCAGTTACCGAGGCGACGGCGAGCAGTACTTC
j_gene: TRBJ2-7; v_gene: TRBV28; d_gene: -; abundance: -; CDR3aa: CASSQKPREQYF; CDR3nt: TGTGCCAGCAGTCAGAAACCTAGGGAGCAGTACTTC